A single T cell receptor (beta chain) is shown here with its context. What it binds is not known. Triplicate 300,000-cell sorts were made of each CD8+ T cell subset. These data are taken from a study of CXCR3-negative and CXCR3-positive naive CD8 T cells. Notes on the study in general: CD5 surface expression was similar among naive subsets, and TCR strength was estimated by inference from TRB CDR3 properties. Similar TRBV-TRBJ usage characterized naive CXCR3-negative and CXCR3-positive cells; memory cells differed. Researchers report that CXCR3-positive naive cells carry more hydrophobic TRB CDR3s than CXCR3-negative naive cells.

The CDR3 runs 18 residues. Germline V gives CDR1 SQVTM, CDR2 ANQGSEA. In preparing the TRB cDNA libraries, 5' RACE with UMI labels was used. TCRdb re-called the 5' RACE reads; every CDR3 protein appears as one record, without DNA. The sample includes more than 50,000 distinct CDR3 sequences. Sequencing used naive CXCR3- CD8+ T cells from blood. Described subset: CD45RO-CCR7+CD27+CD95- naive CD8+ T cells lacking CXCR3 (TNR3-). The clonotype was recovered from a human donor in good health. Some clones in this sample may be carry-over from other donors' samples. The chain is built from TRBV29-1 and TRBJ1-3; without DNA, the TCRdb call of TRBD1 cannot be checked. CDR3 sequence: CSVDLGAGGASPGNTIYF. Full variable domain (rest looked up from reference TRBV29-1 and TRBJ1-3): SAVISQKPSRDICQRGTSLTIQCQVDSQVTMMFWYRQQPGQSLTLIATANQGSEATYESGFVIDKFPISRPNLTFSTLTVSNMSPEDSSIYLCSVDLGAGGASPGNTIYFGEGSWLTVV.